This is a list of T cell receptor beta chains from one sample in a study of cytomegalovirus exposure and HLA in healthy donors. Profiling relied on immunoSEQ multiplex PCR, and the TCRdb table lists in-frame clones only, not all of them. Here the sample spans some 120,000 clones, 79% being singletons. The sequencing input was PBMCs. The receptors come from a man aged 18 to 30 in good health and CMV-seronegative. Each CDR3 is given with its conserved first and last residue. D genes are given only for firm matches. Clone size is shown for a subset of rows, as once, few, many or a class of expanded clone.

clone_size j_call v_call d_call cdr3_aa cdr3_nt
. TRBJ2-7 TRBV7-6 TRBD1 CASSLLVAGGFSEQYF TGTGCCAGCAGCTTATTAGTGGCAGGGGGCTTTAGCGAGCAGTACTTC
. TRBJ2-3 TRBV28 TRBD2 CASSSNLGAGGPTDTQYF TGTGCCAGCAGCTCTAATTTAGGGGCGGGAGGGCCGACAGATACGCAGTATTTT
once TRBJ1-4 TRBV13 TRBD1 CASSRTGEGEEKLFF TGTGCCAGCAGTAGGACAGGGGAAGGGGAAGAAAAACTGTTTTTT
. TRBJ2-7 TRBV5-4 . CASSLDPGHSTYEQYF TGTGCCAGCAGCTTGGACCCAGGCCACTCCACCTACGAGCAGTACTTC
. TRBJ1-1 TRBV28 . CASSQGGAEAFF TGTGCCAGCAGCCAAGGGGGGGCTGAAGCTTTCTTT
. TRBJ1-2 TRBV28 . CASSWGLSNLHGYTF TGTGCCAGCAGTTGGGGGCTTTCGAATTTACATGGCTACACCTTC
. TRBJ1-1 TRBV7-3 . CASSLTGQHTEAFF TGTGCCAGCAGCTTAACGGGACAACACACTGAAGCTTTCTTT
few TRBJ1-1 TRBV5-1 . CASSSGKPGNTEAFF TGCGCCAGCAGCTCGGGAAAACCGGGGAACACTGAAGCTTTCTTT
. TRBJ2-1 TRBV9 TRBD1 CASSEDRHNEQFF TGTGCCAGCAGCGAGGACAGGCACAATGAGCAGTTCTTC
. TRBJ2-7 TRBV9 TRBD2 CASSVATSGSYEQYF TGTGCCAGCAGCGTAGCGACTAGCGGGAGCTACGAGCAGTACTTC
. TRBJ1-5 TRBV10-3 . CAISESLVGGNQPQHF TGTGCCATCAGTGAGTCGTTAGTGGGGGGAAATCAGCCCCAGCATTTT
. TRBJ2-1 TRBV4-3 . CASSQEGSREQFF TGCGCCAGCAGCCAAGAAGGGAGCCGCGAGCAGTTCTTC
few TRBJ2-5 TRBV18 TRBD2 CASSRIAGEETQYF TGTGCCAGCTCCCGGATAGCGGGAGAAGAGACCCAGTACTTC
. TRBJ2-7 TRBV14 TRBD1 CASSLRFGTGFYEQYF TGTGCCAGCAGCCTCCGCTTCGGGACAGGGTTCTACGAGCAGTACTTC
. TRBJ1-2 TRBV28 TRBD1 CASSPGQGANYGYTF TGTGCCAGCAGTCCTGGACAGGGTGCCAACTATGGCTACACCTTC
. TRBJ2-5 TRBV10-3 TRBD1 CAISEGTAQETQYF TGTGCCATCAGTGAGGGGACAGCACAAGAGACCCAGTACTTC
. TRBJ2-1 TRBV7-2 . CASSSMQLQGEQFF TGTGCCAGCAGCTCCATGCAACTTCAGGGGGAGCAGTTCTTC
. TRBJ1-4 TRBV6-5 . CASSYSGGNEKLFF TGTGCCAGCAGTTACTCTGGGGGGAATGAAAAACTGTTTTTT
. TRBJ2-3 TRBV7-9 TRBD2 CASSFLRLAVSTDTQYF TGTGCCAGCAGCTTTCTCCGACTAGCGGTTAGCACAGATACGCAGTATTTT
. TRBJ2-1 TRBV18 TRBD2 CASSPPSGRSYNEQFF TGTGCCAGCTCACCACCGAGCGGGAGGTCCTACAATGAGCAGTTCTTC
. TRBJ2-2 TRBV7-3 TRBD2 CASSPRGGSTGELFF TGTGCCAGCAGCCCTCGCGGGGGGAGCACCGGGGAGCTGTTTTTT
. TRBJ2-7 TRBV29-1 . CSVGGPDRLIPDEQYF TGCAGCGTTGGGGGCCCGGACCGCTTAATCCCCGACGAGCAGTACTTC
. TRBJ2-1 TRBV7-6 . CASSLDGGSYNEQFF TGTGCCAGCAGCTTAGACGGGGGCTCCTACAATGAGCAGTTCTTC
once TRBJ1-1 TRBV11-2 . CASSLGQGNTEAFF TGTGCCAGCAGCTTAGGTCAGGGGAACACTGAAGCTTTCTTT
once TRBJ1-5 TRBV7-9 TRBD1 CASSRGGSESNQPQHF TGTGCCAGCAGCAGAGGGGGCTCCGAGTCCAATCAGCCCCAGCATTTT
once TRBJ2-1 TRBV5-1 . CASSSGTPRLEQFF TGCGCCAGCAGCTCCGGGACTCCTCGTCTTGAGCAGTTCTTC
. TRBJ1-2 TRBV7-8 TRBD1 CASSPGQGDYGYTF TGTGCCAGCAGCCCTGGACAGGGAGACTACGGCTACACCTTC
. TRBJ1-2 TRBV4-3 . CASSQVPGASVGYTF TGCGCCAGCAGCCAAGTTCCAGGCGCCTCGGTTGGCTACACCTTC
. TRBJ1-1 TRBV18 . CASSPGEGRTEAFF TGTGCCAGCTCACCCGGAGAGGGAAGGACTGAAGCTTTCTTT
. TRBJ2-1 TRBV5-1 . CASSSPVRSYNEQFF TGCGCCAGCAGTTCCCCAGTACGCTCCTACAATGAGCAGTTCTTC
. TRBJ1-1 TRBV6-1 . CASSLSHVNTEAFF TGTGCCAGCAGCCTCTCACACGTGAACACTGAAGCTTTCTTT
. TRBJ1-1 TRBV19 . CASSIIGDTEAFF TGTGCCAGTAGTATTATCGGGGACACTGAAGCTTTCTTT
. TRBJ1-3 TRBV7-2 TRBD1 CASSLGGTGGNTIYF TGTGCCAGCAGCTTGGGGGGGACAGGGGGAAACACCATATATTTT
once TRBJ2-7 TRBV6-6 TRBD2 CASSYISGPISYEQYF TGTGCCAGCAGTTACATTAGCGGGCCCATCTCCTACGAGCAGTACTTC
. TRBJ2-7 TRBV5-6 . CASSFPLTRTAPYEQYF TGTGCCAGCAGCTTTCCCCTGACCCGGACAGCTCCCTACGAGCAGTACTTC
. TRBJ2-4 TRBV4-2 . CASSQGSGSSPNIQYF TGTGCCAGCAGCCAAGGAAGCGGAAGCAGCCCCAACATTCAGTACTTC
. TRBJ1-5 TRBV19 TRBD1 CASSTDREFNQPQHF TGTGCCAGTAGCACCGACAGGGAATTCAATCAGCCCCAGCATTTT
once TRBJ1-2 TRBV6-5 . CASSYGQPGTKYGYTF TGTGCCAGCAGCTACGGACAACCCGGGACAAAATATGGCTACACCTTC
. TRBJ1-1 TRBV10-3 . CAISLMGQNTEAFF TGTGCCATCAGCCTTATGGGACAGAACACTGAAGCTTTCTTT
. TRBJ2-2 TRBV6-4 . CASKDYLTGELFF TGTGCCAGCAAAGACTATTTGACCGGGGAGCTGTTTTTT
. TRBJ2-4 TRBV10-2 . CASSESIANIQYF TGCGCCAGCAGTGAATCTATCGCGAACATTCAGTACTTC
. TRBJ2-1 TRBV5-1 TRBD1 CASSGSPPGQGISNEQFF TGCGCCAGCAGCGGAAGTCCCCCGGGACAGGGAATCTCCAATGAGCAGTTCTTC
. TRBJ2-1 TRBV7-3 . CASSVNGGSYNEQFF TGTGCCAGCAGCGTGAACGGAGGAAGCTACAATGAGCAGTTCTTC
. TRBJ1-5 TRBV27 . CASRVGGSSNQPQHF TGTGCCAGCAGGGTTGGAGGTAGTAGCAATCAGCCCCAGCATTTT
. TRBJ2-5 TRBV28 . CASSAPGASQETQYF TGTGCCAGCAGTGCTCCAGGGGCCTCCCAAGAGACCCAGTACTTC
. TRBJ2-7 TRBV5-4 . CASSPLGSYEQYF TGTGCCAGCAGCCCACTAGGCTCCTACGAGCAGTACTTC
. TRBJ1-6 TRBV27 . CASSWTAREALHF TGTGCCAGCAGTTGGACAGCTCGTGAGGCCCTCCACTTT
. TRBJ2-7 TRBV10-3 TRBD1 CAISELGQGAGEQYF TGTGCCATCAGTGAGTTGGGACAGGGGGCAGGCGAGCAGTACTTC
. TRBJ2-3 TRBV5-1 TRBD2 CASSLGASGSSTDTQYF TGCGCCAGCAGCTTGGGGGCTAGCGGGAGTAGCACAGATACGCAGTATTTT
. TRBJ2-7 TRBV6-1 TRBD1 CASRGTGSSYEQYF TGTGCCAGCAGGGGGACAGGATCCTCCTACGAGCAGTACTTC
. TRBJ2-7 TRBV29-1 . CSVGGLEGAYEQYF TGCAGCGTTGGCGGTCTCGAGGGCGCCTACGAGCAGTACTTC
. TRBJ2-1 TRBV7-9 . CASSLGLDNEQFF TGTGCCAGCAGCTTAGGACTCGACAATGAGCAGTTCTTC
. TRBJ2-5 TRBV5-1 TRBD2 CASSNPSGRETQYF TGCGCCAGCAGTAATCCTAGCGGGAGAGAGACCCAGTACTTC
. TRBJ2-1 TRBV7-3 TRBD1 CASSSTRQGRNEQFF TGTGCCAGCAGCTCTACGAGACAGGGGAGGAATGAGCAGTTCTTC
. TRBJ2-3 TRBV14 TRBD2 CASSQDMTSGNYWSDADTQYF TGTGCCAGCAGCCAAGACATGACTAGCGGGAATTATTGGTCCGATGCAGATACGCAGTATTTT